Each of the 30 T cell receptor beta chains below was sequenced from the same sample in a study of regulatory T cells in long-lasting Graves disease listed by TCRdb under 2021. The sample's time point, from its label and the paper: newly diagnosed GD, antithyroid drugs for less than 3 months. For both TCR sequencing and RNA sequencing, RNA was extracted from PBMCs using TRIzol. The library was prepared using multiplex PCR. The reads were generated on an Illumina HiSeq 4000. To build TCR beta libraries, CDR3 regions were amplified by Arm-PCR using iRepertoire HTBI primers. TCRdb trimmed the raw reads at Q25, called clones with MiXCR and kept productive beta chains. A single entry per CDR3 protein holds the most common genes and DNA from its merged rows. This sample gives approximately 400,000 distinct CDR3 sequences in total; about 16% of them show up just once. The ten largest account for 16% of the sample.

These data were also filed under a second study, of T cells in Graves' hyperthyroidism and ophthalmopathy.

Specimen: peripheral blood mononuclear cells (PBMCs), collected at new diagnosis, from a patient treated with antithyroid drugs. The receptors come from a woman in her 30s with Graves disease. Donor details come from another sample of the same person, matched by shared clones.

The table lists this clonotype with many counts. This chain links TRBV30 with TRBJ2-2; no firm D call. The CDR3 sequence is 13 residues long. Trimming shortened V by 1 base and J by 2 bases, and 5 bases separated the two germline ends. Germline V gene sequence: CDR1 GTSNPN, CDR2 SVGIG (reference sequence). Here the CDR3 reads CAWSADNTGELFF. The CDR3 nucleotides are TGTGCCTGGAGTGCGGATAACACCGGGGAGCTGTTTTTT.

This clonotype occurred many times. CDR3 sequence reads: CASRPDRTGLPDYEQYF. In nucleotides, the CDR3 is TGTGCCAGCAGACCCGACCGAACAGGACTGCCTGACTACGAGCAGTACTTC. The rearrangement uses TRBV6-1 and TRBJ2-7; D is possibly TRBD1 or TRBD2 (5 bases each). The germline V and J ends were trimmed by 6 bases and 3 bases, with 24 bases remaining between them. This CDR3 has 17 amino acids. The V gene's germline CDR1 is MNHNS and CDR2 SASEGT.

This clonotype was counted many times. The chain recombines TRBV5-1 with TRBJ1-1, with a possible D match to TRBD1 (5 bases). The CDR3 spans 14 residues. The germline V gene encodes CDR1 SGHRS and CDR2 YFSETQ. The ends were cut back, 0 bases at V and 1 base at J, with 7 bases in the middle. The CDR3: CASSLARENTEAFF. The CDR3 DNA sequence: TGCGCCAGCAGCTTGGCCAGGGAGAACACTGAAGCTTTCTTT. Full variable domain (rest looked up from reference TRBV5-1 and TRBJ1-1): KAGVTQTPRYLIKTRGQQVTLSCSPISGHRSVSWYQQTPGQGLQFLFEYFSETQRNKGNFPGRFSGRQFSNSRSEMNVSTLELGDSALYLCASSLARENTEAFFGQGTRLTVV.

In this sample, this clonotype turned up a few times. The gene calls are TRBV19 and TRBJ1-2; TRBD1 is a possible D gene (5 bases). Germline CDR1 is LNHDA and CDR2 is SQIVND (reference sequence). V was shortened by 5 bases and J by 1 base, with 17 bases between the two germline ends. The CDR3 totals 16 residues. The CDR3 coding sequence is TGTGCCAGTAGTTCAACGATGGCGGGACTTAACTATGGCTACACCTTC. Amino acid sequence: CASSSTMAGLNYGYTF.

This clonotype was found many times. The chain recombines TRBV6-2 or TRBV6-3 with TRBJ2-1, with D uncertain. The CDR3 covers 13 residues. CDR1 is MNHEY, CDR2 SVGEGT, per germline. Trimming took off 7 bases at V and 4 bases at J, with 11 bases between the two ends. DNA for the CDR3: TGTGCCAGCATCTCCGCCACATACAATGAGCAGTTCTTC. Translating gives CASISATYNEQFF.

This clonotype was detected a few times. The V and J genes are TRBV2 and TRBJ1-5, with D unclear. Trimming took off 3 bases at V and 0 bases at J, with 21 bases between the two ends. The CDR3 loop spans 19 amino acids. The germline CDR1 and CDR2 sequences are SNHLY and FYNNEI. CDR3 residues: CASSDFLGSYTYSNQPQHF. The DNA for the CDR3 is TGTGCCAGCAGTGATTTCCTAGGCTCCTACACTTATAGCAATCAGCCCCAGCATTTT.

This clonotype was seen a handful of times. The chain uses TRBV7-9 and TRBJ1-4; D unresolved. CDR3 length equals 12 residues. Trimming left V 7 bases short and J 5 bases short, with 8 bases between. Germline V lookup: CDR1 SEHNR, CDR2 FQNEAQ (reference sequence). The CDR3 DNA reads TGTGCCAGCACTTCAGGCAATGAAAAACTGTTTTTT. It encodes CASTSGNEKLFF.

This clonotype was recorded at least ten times. The rearrangement joins TRBV30 to TRBJ1-2; D is unclear. This CDR3 has 14 residues. CDR1 is GTSNPN, CDR2 SVGIG, per germline (reference sequence). V lost 3 bases and J 0 bases, leaving 11 bases between the germline ends. In nucleotides, the CDR3 is TGTGCCTGGAGAGGCGGAGGCTCTAACTATGGCTACACCTTC. Its translation: CAWRGGGSNYGYTF.

This clonotype was counted many times. The genes are TRBV7-9 and TRBJ2-7; 7 bases agree with TRBD2. The CDR3 has 14 amino acids. Germline V gene sequence: CDR1 SEHNR, CDR2 FQNEAQ (reference sequence). V lost 5 bases and J lost 4; bases outside the gene matches: 8. The CDR3 loop reads CASSNPGGWYEQYF. The CDR3 nucleotides are TGTGCCAGCAGCAACCCGGGAGGCTGGTACGAGCAGTACTTC.

This clonotype was observed a handful of times. The chain carries TRBV10-3 and TRBJ1-1; 9 bases agree with TRBD1. CDR3 length equals 14 residues. The ends lost 6 bases at V and 4 bases at J; junction bases unmatched: 6. The V gene's germline CDR1 is ENHRY and CDR2 SYGVKD. CDR3 sequence: CAIRVGQGITEAFF. In DNA form, the CDR3 reads TGTGCCATCAGAGTGGGACAGGGAATCACTGAAGCTTTCTTT.

This clonotype was counted a few times. The chain joins TRBV29-1 to TRBJ2-5, with 7 positions matching TRBD2. CDR1 is SQVTM and CDR2 is ANQGSEA in the germline V gene. The trim removed 8 bases at V and 4 bases at J, leaving 13 bases unmatched. The CDR3 sequence is 14 residues long. In DNA form, the CDR3 reads TGCAGCATCTCCGGGGAGGGATGGGGAGAGACCCAGTACTTC. It encodes CSISGEGWGETQYF.

The chain carries TRBV12-3 or TRBV12-4 and TRBJ2-7; D not certain. Trimming left V 5 bases short and J 4 bases short, with 15 bases between. The CDR3 sequence is 14 residues long. CDR3 sequence (DNA): TGTGCCAGCAGTCCGCGGACCCGGGTGTACGAGCAGTACTTC. Its translation: CASSPRTRVYEQYF.

This clonotype was detected ten times or more. This chain links TRBV20-1 with TRBJ2-7, with D maybe TRBD2 (5 bases). V lost 0 bases and J 5 bases, leaving 17 bases between the germline ends. This CDR3 region has 15 residues. Germline V gives CDR1 DFQATT, CDR2 SNEGSKA (reference sequence). The CDR3 nucleotides are TGCAGTGCTAGAGATCTGGCTCTAGCAGGCGACGAGCAGTACTTC. Residues: CSARDLALAGDEQYF.

This chain uses TRBV11-2 with TRBJ1-4; D call uncertain. The germline V and J ends were trimmed by 5 bases and 2 bases, with 27 bases remaining between them. The germline V gene encodes CDR1 SGHAT and CDR2 FQNNGV. There are 20 residues in the CDR3. This CDR3 reads CASSLTSGRFAGDTNEKLFF. The CDR3 nucleotides are TGTGCCAGCAGCCTGACCAGCGGGAGGTTCGCCGGGGATACTAATGAAAAACTGTTTTTT.

This clonotype was recorded many times. Written as DNA, the CDR3 is TGTGCCAGCAGCGCAAGCGGGAGAGGAGAGACCCAGTACTTC. Its protein is CASSASGRGETQYF. The J gene is TRBJ2-5, the V gene TRBV7-9; TRBD2 agrees at 8 bases. CDR3 length: 14 residues. Losses at the gene ends were 5 bases for V and 4 bases for J; bases not matched to a gene: 6. Germline V gene sequence: CDR1 SEHNR, CDR2 FQNEAQ (reference sequence).

The rearrangement links TRBV12-3 or TRBV12-4 to TRBJ1-2; TRBD1 aligns across 7 bases. The length of the CDR3 is 16 residues. V trimming: 6 bases; J trimming: 10 bases; junction bases outside the gene matches: 20. The CDR3 loop is CASSRDSSPLYGVYTF. The CDR3 bases are TGTGCCAGCAGCCGGGACAGCAGTCCTCTATACGGGGTCTACACCTTC.

The table lists this clonotype with many counts. The rearrangement links TRBV20-1 to TRBJ2-3, with 9 positions matching TRBD2. Germline assignment: CDR1 DFQATT and CDR2 SNEGSKA (reference sequence). Losses at the gene ends were 0 bases for V and 3 bases for J; bases not matched to a gene: 7. The CDR3 covers 16 residues. CDR3 bases: TGCAGTGCTAGAGATCCGCTAGCGGGGAGGACAGATACGCAGTATTTT. This gives the protein CSARDPLAGRTDTQYF.

The chain employs TRBV19 and TRBJ1-5; D uncertain. Trimming took off 7 bases at V and 2 bases at J, with 15 bases between the two ends. The CDR3 sequence is 15 residues long. Germline V lookup: CDR1 LNHDA, CDR2 SQIVND (reference sequence). The CDR3 spells CASKPDNPGNQPQHF. The CDR3 coding sequence is TGTGCCAGTAAACCCGACAACCCAGGCAATCAGCCCCAGCATTTT.

This clonotype was picked up a small number of times. V usage is TRBV4-1 and J usage is TRBJ2-1; 7 bases match TRBD1. After removal of 5 bases from V and 4 bases from J, the junction contained 5 bases not matched to a gene. Germline V lookup: CDR1 MGHRA, CDR2 YSYEKL. This CDR3 spans 14 amino acids. Here the CDR3 DNA reads TGCGCCAGCAGCGGCCCGGGACAGTACAATGAGCAGTTCTTC. Amino acids: CASSGPGQYNEQFF.

For this clonotype: A much bigger clone sits one base away, suggesting this may be a read error. The gene calls are TRBV4-1 and TRBJ2-1; D ambiguous. V was trimmed by 0 bases and J by 10 bases, leaving 16 bases between them. This CDR3 is built from 15 residues. Per germline, CDR1 MGHRA and CDR2 YSYEKL. The CDR3 bases are TGCGCCAGCAGCCAAGAGGGGATTCTAGGCTACGAGCAGTTCTTC. Translated, it gives CASSQEGILGYEQFF.

Notes on this clonotype: One base away lies a much larger clone, so this may be a sequencing read error. The chain joins TRBV7-9 to TRBJ2-1; D might be TRBD2 (5 bases). This CDR3 contains 14 residues. Germline CDR1 is SEHNR and CDR2 is FQNEAQ (reference sequence). The DNA of the CDR3 is TGTGCCAGCAGCTCAACTAGTTCGGGCTACGAGCAGCACTTC. Translation: CASSSTSSGYEQHF.

Of note for this clonotype: Germline is not matched at one junction end, which may reflect a read error. The chain uses TRBV9 and TRBJ2-1; 8 positions agree with TRBD2. CDR1 and CDR2 (germline): SGDLS, YYNGEE. This CDR3 is built from 17 residues. The CDR3 reads CTSSVDSPAGVLNEQFF. In DNA, the CDR3 is TGTACCAGCAGCGTAGATAGTCCAGCGGGAGTGTTGAATGAGCAGTTCTTC.

In this sample, this clonotype turned up many times. The rearrangement joins TRBV19 to TRBJ1-5; 10 nucleotides agree with TRBD1. Unmatched junction bases numbered 3, after V lost 9 bases and J lost 4 bases. Germline values: CDR1 LNHDA, CDR2 SQIVND (reference sequence). The CDR3 length is 13 residues. The CDR3 DNA is TGTGCCAGCGAGGACAGGGGGAATCAGCCCCAGCATTTT. The encoded protein is CASEDRGNQPQHF. Complete variable domain (other parts from reference TRBV19 and TRBJ1-5): DGGITQSPKYLFRKEGQNVTLSCEQNLNHDAMYWYRQDPGQGLRLIYYSQIVNDFQKGDIAEGYSVSREKKESFPLTVTSAQKNPTAFYLCASEDRGNQPQHFGDGTRLSIL.

The chain uses TRBV9 and TRBJ1-2, with TRBD1 matching over 9 bases. CDR1 is SGDLS, CDR2 YYNGEE, per germline. J was trimmed by 6 bases and V by 4 bases; bases with no gene match: 7. This CDR3 is built from 14 residues. The CDR3 DNA follows: TGTGCCAGCAGCCACCGACAGGGGGTTGATGGCTACACCTTC. This encodes CASSHRQGVDGYTF. The whole variable domain, filled in from reference TRBV9 and TRBJ1-2, reads DSGVTQTPKHLITATGQRVTLRCSPRSGDLSVYWYQQSLDQGLQFLIQYYNGEERAKGNILERFSAQQFPDLHSELNLSSLELGDSALYFCASSHRQGVDGYTFGSGTRLTVV.

This chain uses TRBV29-1 with TRBJ2-5; D assignment may be TRBD1 or TRBD2 (5 bases each). CDR1 and CDR2 from the germline V gene are SQVTM and ANQGSEA. With 3 bases removed from V and 5 bases from J, the gap between germline ends came to 22 bases. This CDR3 region has 16 residues. The CDR3 DNA reads TGCAGCGTTGATAACGAGAGGGGAAGTGAAAGTGAGACCCAGTACTTC. This encodes CSVDNERGSESETQYF.

This clonotype has ten or more counts. The rearrangement links TRBV27 to TRBJ2-7, with D uncertain. Trimming left V 0 bases short and J 2 bases short, with 5 bases between. The germline gives CDR1 MNHEY, CDR2 SMNVEV (reference sequence). This CDR3 has 13 residues. This CDR3 is CASSLSATYEQYF. CDR3 DNA sequence: TGTGCCAGCAGTTTATCAGCGACCTACGAGCAGTACTTC.

This clonotype was seen repeatedly, ten times or more. The chain is built from TRBV18 and TRBJ1-6; 9 bases are shared with TRBD1. Germline values: CDR1 KGHSH, CDR2 LQKENI. The CDR3 covers 14 residues. Trimming cost V 8 bases and J 8 bases; bases outside gene matches: 7. Here the CDR3 DNA reads TGTGCCAGCCGCCCGGGACAGGGATATTCACCCCTCCACTTT. This gives the protein CASRPGQGYSPLHF.

This clonotype was counted ten times or more. V usage is TRBV28 and J usage is TRBJ2-7; the D gene is possibly TRBD2 (5 bases). From germline, CDR1 is MDHEN and CDR2 SYDVKM. This CDR3 comprises 16 residues. With 5 bases removed from V and 2 bases from J, the gap between germline ends came to 19 bases. Here the CDR3 reads CASSPHRQRYAYEQYF. Here the CDR3 DNA reads TGTGCCAGCAGTCCCCATCGTCAGCGGTACGCCTACGAGCAGTACTTC.

At least ten counts were recorded for this clonotype. The V call is TRBV7-9, the J call TRBJ2-1; TRBD2 agrees at 7 bases. The germline gives CDR1 SEHNR, CDR2 FQNEAQ (reference sequence). The V gene end was trimmed by 6 bases and the J gene end by 6 bases; junction bases not matched to a gene: 11. The CDR3 loop spans 15 amino acids. As DNA, the CDR3 is TGTGCCAGCAGTTACGATCGACTAGCCGGCAATGAGCAGTTCTTC. It translates to CASSYDRLAGNEQFF.

This clonotype appeared many times. V gene TRBV11-2 combines with J gene TRBJ1-1, with no clear D. Germline CDR1 reads SGHAT; CDR2 reads FQNNGV. This CDR3 is 13 amino acids long. Trimming left V 4 bases short and J 0 bases short, with 6 bases between. The CDR3 reads CASSSSLNTEAFF. The DNA of the CDR3 is TGTGCCAGCAGCTCAAGCCTGAACACTGAAGCTTTCTTT. The full variable domain, rest sourced from reference TRBV11-2 and TRBJ1-1, is EAGVAQSPRYKIIEKRQSVAFWCNPISGHATLYWYQQILGQGPKLLIQFQNNGVVDDSQLPKDRFSAERLKGVDSTLKIQPAKLEDSAVYLCASSSSLNTEAFFGQGTRLTVV.